This T cell receptor (beta chain) is from a study of CD8 T cells in ankylosing spondylitis. In TCRdb, the 5' RACE reads were re-called with MiXCR into one record per CDR3 protein. The sample carries some 300,000 distinct CDR3 sequences, around 21% recorded once. This clonotype has more than one count but fewer than ten. The source material was blood, either unsorted or a sorted T cell fraction (not recorded which). This sequence originates from a female donor with ankylosing spondylitis or in good health (not recorded which).

The CDR3 sequence is CASSSGLAGDMPNEQFF. The CDR3, as DNA: TGTGCCAGCAGCTCCGGACTAGCGGGAGATATGCCCAATGAGCAGTTCTTC. The chain joins TRBV7-9 to TRBJ2-1; TRBD2 agrees at 13 bases. The germline CDR1 and CDR2 sequences are SEHNR and FQNEAQ (reference sequence). V shed 4 bases, J shed 6 bases, and the junction held 9 bases outside the gene matches. CDR3 length equals 17 residues.